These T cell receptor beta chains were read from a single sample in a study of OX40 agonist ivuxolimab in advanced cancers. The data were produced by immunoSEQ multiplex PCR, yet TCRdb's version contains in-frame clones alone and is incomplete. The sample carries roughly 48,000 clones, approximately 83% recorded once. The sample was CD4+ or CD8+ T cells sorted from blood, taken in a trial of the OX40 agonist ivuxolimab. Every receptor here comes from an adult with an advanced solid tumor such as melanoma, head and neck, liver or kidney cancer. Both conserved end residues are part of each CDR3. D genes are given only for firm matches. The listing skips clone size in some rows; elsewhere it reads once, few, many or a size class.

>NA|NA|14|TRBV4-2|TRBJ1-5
CASSLAQEDQPQHF
TGTGCCAGCAGCCTGGCCCAAGAGGATCAGCCCCAGCATTTT
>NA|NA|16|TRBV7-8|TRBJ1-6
CASSPGLSSYNSPLHF
TGTGCCAGCAGCCCGGGCCTTAGCTCCTATAATTCACCCCTCCACTTT
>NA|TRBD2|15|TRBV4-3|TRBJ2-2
CASSQISGGTGELFF
TGCGCCAGCAGCCAGATTAGCGGGGGCACCGGGGAGCTGTTTTTT
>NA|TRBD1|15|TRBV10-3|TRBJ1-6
CAIRAETGYNSPLHF
TGTGCCATCAGAGCAGAGACAGGGTATAATTCACCCCTCCACTTT
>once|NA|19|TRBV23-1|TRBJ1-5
CASSQSRERGHYSNQPQHF
TGCGCCAGCAGTCAATCGAGGGAGAGGGGACATTATAGCAATCAGCCCCAGCATTTT
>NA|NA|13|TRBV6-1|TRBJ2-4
CAISGLAKNIQYF
TGTGCCATTAGTGGTCTAGCCAAAAACATTCAGTACTTC
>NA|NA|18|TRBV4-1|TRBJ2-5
CASRNGRGSLMSQETQYF
TGCGCCAGCAGGAATGGGCGAGGCAGCTTGATGAGCCAAGAGACCCAGTACTTC
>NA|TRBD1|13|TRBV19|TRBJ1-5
CASRRQGNQPQHF
TGTGCCAGTAGACGACAGGGAAACCAGCCCCAGCATTTT
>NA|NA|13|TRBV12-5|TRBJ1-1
CASGLGAAAEAFF
TGTGCTAGTGGTTTGGGAGCCGCGGCTGAAGCTTTCTTT
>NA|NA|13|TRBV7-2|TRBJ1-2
CASSLLINYGYTF
TGTGCCAGCAGCTTACTGATCAACTATGGCTACACCTTC
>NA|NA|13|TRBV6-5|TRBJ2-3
CASKGLLTDTQYF
TGTGCCAGCAAGGGACTCCTCACAGATACGCAGTATTTT
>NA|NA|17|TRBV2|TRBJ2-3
CASSNSGIPQPTDTQYF
TGTGCCAGCAGTAACTCAGGGATCCCACAACCTACAGATACGCAGTATTTT
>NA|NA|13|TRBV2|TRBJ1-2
CASRERQTNGYTF
TGTGCCAGCCGGGAAAGACAGACTAATGGCTACACCTTC
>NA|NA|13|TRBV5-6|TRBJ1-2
CASSLARRPGYTF
TGTGCCAGCAGCTTGGCCAGGCGCCCTGGCTACACCTTC
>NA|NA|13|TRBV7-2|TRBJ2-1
CASSLVRNNEQFF
TGTGCCAGCAGCTTAGTTCGGAACAATGAGCAGTTCTTC
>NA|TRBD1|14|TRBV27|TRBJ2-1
CASSRTGSYNEQFF
TGTGCCAGCAGTAGGACAGGGTCTTACAATGAGCAGTTCTTC
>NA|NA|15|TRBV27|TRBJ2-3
CASSLGPPGTDTQYF
TGTGCCAGCAGTTTAGGCCCACCTGGCACAGATACGCAGTATTTT
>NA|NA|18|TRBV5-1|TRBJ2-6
CASSLERGQVFGANVLTF
TGCGCCAGCAGCTTGGAAAGGGGCCAAGTGTTTGGGGCCAACGTCCTGACTTTC
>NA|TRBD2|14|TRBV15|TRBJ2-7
CATRKRGGTSEQYF
TGTGCCACCAGAAAGCGGGGGGGCACTTCCGAGCAGTACTTC
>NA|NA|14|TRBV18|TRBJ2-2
CASSPHPNTGELFF
TGTGCCAGCTCACCACATCCGAACACCGGGGAGCTGTTTTTT
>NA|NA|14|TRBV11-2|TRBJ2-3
CASSFGIVTDTQYF
TGTGCCAGCAGTTTTGGGATAGTCACAGATACGCAGTATTTT
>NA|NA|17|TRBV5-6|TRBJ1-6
CASSLALQGTNNSPLHF
TGTGCCAGCAGCTTGGCGTTGCAGGGCACAAATAATTCACCCCTCCACTTT
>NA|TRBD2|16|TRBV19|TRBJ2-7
CASSPSGLAGVHEQYF
TGTGCCAGTAGCCCCTCGGGATTAGCGGGGGTGCACGAGCAGTACTTC
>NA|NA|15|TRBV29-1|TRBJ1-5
CSVEDRSGPGQPQHF
TGCAGCGTTGAAGATCGTTCGGGGCCGGGACAGCCCCAGCATTTT
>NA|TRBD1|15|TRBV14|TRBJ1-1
CASSQGGTGNTEAFF
TGTGCCAGCAGCCAAGGGGGGACAGGGAACACTGAAGCTTTCTTT
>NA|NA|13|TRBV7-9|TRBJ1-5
CATRSGKDQPQHF
TGTGCCACCCGGTCGGGAAAGGATCAGCCCCAGCATTTT
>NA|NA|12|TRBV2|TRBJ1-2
CASRGVGYGYTF
TGTGCCAGCAGAGGGGTTGGCTATGGCTACACCTTC
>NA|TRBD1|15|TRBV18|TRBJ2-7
CASSYQGTGGHEQYF
TGTGCCAGCTCCTACCAAGGGACAGGGGGCCACGAGCAGTACTTC
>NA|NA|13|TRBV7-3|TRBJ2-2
CASSLERAGELFF
TGTGCCAGCAGCTTAGAGAGGGCCGGGGAGCTGTTTTTT
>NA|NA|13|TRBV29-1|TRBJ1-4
CSVGRQTNEKLFF
TGCAGCGTTGGTAGGCAAACTAATGAAAAACTGTTTTTT
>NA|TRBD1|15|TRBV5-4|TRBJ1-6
CASSPTPVTGIPLHF
TGTGCCAGCAGCCCGACCCCGGTGACAGGGATTCCCCTCCACTTT
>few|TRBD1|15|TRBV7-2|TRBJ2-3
CASSLAGQGADTQYF
TGTGCCAGCAGCTTAGCGGGACAGGGCGCAGATACGCAGTATTTT
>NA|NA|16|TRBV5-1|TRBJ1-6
CASSLARLEYNSPLHF
TGCGCCAGCAGCTTGGCCCGCCTAGAATATAATTCACCCCTCCACTTT
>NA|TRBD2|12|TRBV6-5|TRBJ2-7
CASRAGRREQYF
TGTGCCAGCAGAGCCGGGAGGCGCGAGCAGTACTTC
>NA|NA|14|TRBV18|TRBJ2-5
CASSPSQGGETQYF
TGTGCCAGCTCACCTTCCCAGGGCGGAGAGACCCAGTACTTC
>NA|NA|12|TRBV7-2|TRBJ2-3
CASSLVGEKASF
TGTGCCAGCAGCTTAGTAGGTGAAAAAGCCTCCTTT
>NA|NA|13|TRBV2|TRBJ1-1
CASSFVGNTEAFF
TGTGCCAGCAGCTTCGTGGGTAACACTGAAGCTTTCTTT